These 29 T cell receptor beta chains originate from one sample sequenced in a study of blood T cell repertoires in COVID-19. Repertoires were generated with immunoSEQ multiplex PCR, while TCRdb's copy carries only in-frame clones and drops some. The sample shows 200,000 to 250,000 clones, roughly 90% of them seen only once. Sample: PBMCs or T cells enriched from blood (not recorded which). These TCRs come from a man in his late teens or twenties with acute COVID-19.

V is TRBV30 and J is TRBJ1-3; 7 bases map to TRBD1. V gave up 1 base and J gave up 0 bases; unmatched junction bases: 3. Germline CDR1 is GTSNPN and CDR2 is SVGIG (reference sequence). This CDR3 contains 15 residues. The CDR3 bases are TGTGCCTGGAGTGAGGGGGCCCGCTCTGGAAACACCATATATTTT. This translates into CAWSEGARSGNTIYF.

V and J are TRBV5-1 and TRBJ2-7; 7 nucleotides match TRBD2. The CDR3 spans 14 residues. V dropped 2 bases and J dropped 3; count of bases not matched to a gene: 5. From germline, CDR1 is SGHRS and CDR2 YFSETQ. CDR3 loop: CASSFGGRVYEQYF. In DNA form, the CDR3 reads TGCGCCAGCAGCTTTGGCGGGAGAGTCTACGAGCAGTACTTC.

V and J are TRBV7-9 and TRBJ2-5; possible D gene TRBD1, 5 bases. CDR1 and CDR2 from the germline V gene are SEHNR and FQNEAQ (reference sequence). The ends were cut back, 2 bases at V and 8 bases at J, with 15 bases in the middle. This CDR3 spans 14 amino acids. CDR3: CASSLPGAIHTQYF. The CDR3, as DNA: TGTGCCAGCAGCTTACCTGGGGCGATTCACACCCAGTACTTC.

The V call is TRBV15, the J call TRBJ1-1; 8 bases fit TRBD1. CDR1 and CDR2 from the germline V gene are LNHNV and YYDKDF (reference sequence). The CDR3 is made up of 16 amino acids. V shed 3 bases, J shed 2 bases, and the junction held 8 bases outside the gene matches. The CDR3 spells CATSSRRQGPNTEAFF. The CDR3 DNA follows: TGTGCCACCAGCAGTCGAAGACAGGGGCCAAACACTGAAGCTTTCTTT.

This chain links TRBV28 with TRBJ2-7; D unclear. V was cut by 6 bases and J by 4 bases, with 19 bases left in between. This CDR3 spans 15 amino acids. Germline lookup yields CDR1 MDHEN and CDR2 SYDVKM. CDR3 sequence reads: CASSISRLNRYEQYF. DNA of the CDR3: TGTGCCAGCAGCATAAGCAGACTCAACCGTTACGAGCAGTACTTC.

This clone turned up a few times. The genes are TRBV28 and TRBJ1-2, with 9 bases lining up with TRBD1. CDR1 is MDHEN and CDR2 is SYDVKM in the germline V gene. This CDR3 spans 17 amino acids. V gave up 5 bases and J gave up 4 bases; unmatched junction bases: 14. This CDR3 reads CASSHQSGQGNVYGYTF. The CDR3, as DNA: TGTGCCAGCAGTCACCAATCGGGACAGGGTAACGTCTATGGCTACACCTTC.

The rearrangement uses TRBV2 and TRBJ1-5; D is perhaps TRBD1 (6 bases). Trimming removed 7 bases from V and 2 bases from J, with 12 bases in between. The V gene's germline CDR1 is SNHLY and CDR2 FYNNEI. CDR3 size: 14 residues. The CDR3 DNA sequence: TGTGCCAGCACTGCACAGGGAGGCAATCAGCCCCAGCATTTT. It specifies CASTAQGGNQPQHF.

This chain uses TRBV7-6 with TRBJ2-7; possibly TRBD2 for D (6 bases). CDR1 and CDR2 (germline): SGHVS, FNYEAQ. The CDR3 is made up of 15 amino acids. V was clipped by 6 bases and J by 2 bases, with 17 bases between them. The CDR3: CASSGGMAGTYEQYF. In DNA, the CDR3 is TGTGCCAGCAGTGGAGGGATGGCGGGTACCTACGAGCAGTACTTC.

The chain is built from TRBV19 and TRBJ1-5; TRBD1 aligns across 7 bases. Unmatched junction bases numbered 7, after V lost 7 bases and J lost 7 bases. CDR1 LNHDA and CDR2 SQIVND come from the germline V gene (reference sequence). The CDR3 spans 13 residues. The CDR3: CASIGQDSQPQHF. The CDR3 DNA follows: TGTGCCAGTATCGGACAGGACTCCCAGCCCCAGCATTTT.

The chain carries TRBV6-1 and TRBJ2-1; D might be TRBD2 (5 bases). CDR3 length: 14 residues. Germline CDR1 and CDR2: MNHNS and SASEGT. Trimming took off 2 bases at V and 9 bases at J, with 14 bases between the two ends. The DNA for the CDR3 is TGTGCCAGCAGTGAACGGGGTTGGGGTAGTGAGCAGTTCTTC. The encoded protein is CASSERGWGSEQFF.

The chain uses TRBV19 and TRBJ2-7, with D hard to call. From germline, CDR1 is LNHDA and CDR2 SQIVND (reference sequence). Trimming removed 0 bases from V and 7 bases from J, with 10 bases in between. The CDR3 spans 13 residues. Written as DNA, the CDR3 is TGTGCCAGTAGTATAGATCCAGCGCGGGAGCAGTACTTC. It specifies CASSIDPAREQYF. Supplemented by reference TRBV19 and TRBJ2-7, the full variable domain reads DGGITQSPKYLFRKEGQNVTLSCEQNLNHDAMYWYRQDPGQGLRLIYYSQIVNDFQKGDIAEGYSVSREKKESFPLTVTSAQKNPTAFYLCASSIDPAREQYFGPGTRLTVT.

This chain links TRBV6-5 with TRBJ2-5, with TRBD2 identical over 8 bases. The CDR3 is 14 residues long. Germline trimming cut 8 bases from V and 5 bases from J; bases unmatched to any gene: 10. Germline V gene data show CDR1 as MNHEY and CDR2 as SVGAGI. Written as DNA, the CDR3 is TGTGCCAGCTGGCCGGGAGGGTCGTTGGAGACCCAGTACTTC. The encoded protein is CASWPGGSLETQYF.

The rearrangement uses TRBV4-1 and TRBJ1-1, with 7 nucleotides matching TRBD1. V lost 4 bases and J lost 5; bases outside the gene matches: 7. CDR1 is MGHRA, CDR2 YSYEKL, per germline. The CDR3 contains 14 residues. The CDR3: CASSPPGQRTEAFF. The CDR3 nucleotides are TGCGCCAGCAGCCCACCGGGACAGCGGACTGAAGCTTTCTTT.

The chain has TRBV28 and TRBJ1-6; no clear D. The germline gives CDR1 MDHEN, CDR2 SYDVKM. Trimming left V 3 bases short and J 1 base short, with 7 bases between. The CDR3 consists of 15 residues. The CDR3 DNA reads TGTGCCAGCAGTTTCCCCGGGTCCTATAATTCACCCCTCCACTTT. Translation: CASSFPGSYNSPLHF. The complete variable domain, with remaining parts taken from reference TRBV28 and TRBJ1-6, reads DVKVTQSSRYLVKRTGEKVFLECVQDMDHENMFWYRQDPGLGLRLIYFSYDVKMKEKGDIPEGYSVSREKKERFSLILESASTNQTSMYLCASSFPGSYNSPLHFGNGTRLTVT.

The rearrangement uses TRBV11-3 and TRBJ2-7; the D gene is possibly TRBD1 (5 bases). Germline CDR1 and CDR2: SGHNT and YENEEA. Trimming stripped 3 bases from V and 3 bases from J, with 9 bases between. The CDR3 extends over 13 amino acids. The CDR3 DNA reads TGTGCCAGCAGCTTGGCCAGGGACTACGAGCAGTACTTC. It translates to CASSLARDYEQYF.

The CDR3 DNA is TGTGCCAGCAGCCTAGCGGGAGGGCCGCGTACGCAGTATTTT. Amino acid sequence: CASSLAGGPRTQYF. The chain joins TRBV9 to TRBJ2-3, with 12 bases identical to TRBD2. This CDR3 region has 14 residues. With V trimmed by 4 bases and J by 8 bases, 5 bases remained unmatched. CDR1 and CDR2 (germline): SGDLS, YYNGEE.

The V call is TRBV4-3, the J call TRBJ2-1; 8 nucleotides agree with TRBD2. Germline CDR1 LGHNA, CDR2 YSLEER. The junction had 11 bases not matched to a gene; V was cut back by 2 bases and J by 5 bases. This CDR3 spans 17 amino acids. The CDR3 is CASSQYYSGAGDNEQFF. In DNA, the CDR3 is TGCGCCAGCAGCCAATACTATAGCGGAGCGGGAGACAATGAGCAGTTCTTC.

This clone has a single count. This sequence joins TRBV4-2 and TRBJ1-6; possible D gene TRBD1, 6 bases. Trimming took off 5 bases at V and 3 bases at J, with 11 bases between the two ends. CDR1 and CDR2 (germline): LGHNA, YNFKEQ. This CDR3 comprises 15 residues. This CDR3 is CASSGGQDYNSPLHF. In DNA form, the CDR3 reads TGTGCCAGCAGCGGGGGCCAGGACTATAATTCACCCCTCCACTTT.

The V and J genes are TRBV5-1 and TRBJ2-5; possible D gene TRBD1, 6 bases. The V gene's germline CDR1 is SGHRS and CDR2 YFSETQ. The CDR3 is 15 residues long. V gave up 0 bases and J gave up 3 bases, with 12 bases separating them. The CDR3 DNA reads TGCGCCAGCAGCTTGGAAACAGGGTGGAAAGAGACCCAGTACTTC. Protein product: CASSLETGWKETQYF.

The rearrangement joins TRBV10-3 to TRBJ2-7, with D possibly being TRBD2 (6 bases). The V gene lost 7 bases and the J gene lost 3 bases, with 13 bases spanning the gap. CDR3 length equals 13 residues. Germline V gene sequence: CDR1 ENHRY, CDR2 SYGVKD. CDR3 in DNA: TGTGCCATCAACGGGGACTCCAACTACGAGCAGTACTTC. Its translation is CAINGDSNYEQYF.

The V gene is TRBV19, the J gene TRBJ1-2; D is perhaps TRBD1 (5 bases). The CDR3 runs 14 residues. Germline V gene lookup returns CDR1 LNHDA and CDR2 SQIVND (reference sequence). The V and J ends lost 7 bases and 0 bases respectively, with 12 bases between them. CDR3 loop: CASKAGGSNYGYTF. The CDR3 bases are TGTGCCAGTAAGGCCGGGGGGTCTAACTATGGCTACACCTTC.

The gene calls are TRBV9 and TRBJ1-2; D may be TRBD1 (6 bases). V gave up 3 bases and J gave up 4 bases, with 13 bases separating them. This CDR3 is 14 amino acids long. Germline CDR1 reads SGDLS; CDR2 reads YYNGEE. CDR3 region: CASSEGRGTYGYTF. CDR3 DNA: TGTGCCAGCAGCGAGGGGAGGGGGACCTATGGCTACACCTTC.

The V call is TRBV6-5, the J call TRBJ2-3; 7 positions agree with TRBD2. The CDR3 extends over 15 amino acids. The J segment lost 0 bases and the V segment lost 7 bases, leaving 7 bases of the junction unmatched. In germline, CDR1 is MNHEY, CDR2 SVGAGI. CDR3 coding DNA: TGTGCCAGCACCATTAGCGGGTCTAGCACAGATACGCAGTATTTT. This translates into CASTISGSSTDTQYF.

This clone was detected only once. The rearrangement joins TRBV7-2 to TRBJ2-7, with 8 bases aligning to TRBD2. The CDR3 has 15 amino acids. The V gene's germline CDR1 is SGHTA and CDR2 FQGNSA. Germline trimming cut 3 bases from V and 6 bases from J; bases unmatched to any gene: 10. CDR3 coding DNA: TGTGCCAGCAGCTTTTCCGGGAGGGAGCCGGGCGAGCAGTACTTC. It codes for CASSFSGREPGEQYF.

The chain recombines TRBV9 with TRBJ2-7, with a tentative D call TRBD2 (6 bases). The germline gives CDR1 SGDLS, CDR2 YYNGEE. The CDR3 extends over 12 amino acids. V lost 3 bases and J lost 3, with 7 bases in between. The DNA for the CDR3 is TGTGCCAGCAGCGGGGACTTCTACGAGCAGTACTTC. Translation: CASSGDFYEQYF.

The chain combines TRBV11-3 with TRBJ2-7, with 8 bases fitting TRBD1. The germline CDR1 and CDR2 sequences are SGHNT and YENEEA. The V and J ends lost 5 bases and 1 base, in that order; junction bases with no gene match: 10. The CDR3 is made up of 16 amino acids. CDR3 in amino acids: CASSQGQGAKSYEQYF. CDR3 bases: TGTGCCAGCAGCCAGGGGCAGGGGGCCAAGTCCTACGAGCAGTACTTC.

The genes are TRBV18 and TRBJ2-7, with a weak D call TRBD2 (5 bases). This CDR3 has 14 amino acids. Germline CDR1 reads KGHSH; CDR2 reads LQKENI. Trimming shortened V by 2 bases and J by 1 base, and 9 bases separated the two germline ends. CDR3 loop: CASSPAGPSYEQYF. DNA of the CDR3: TGTGCCAGCTCACCAGCGGGCCCGTCCTACGAGCAGTACTTC.

The table lists this clone with a count of one. CDR3 sequence: CASSYSIGGADQPQHF. CDR3 nucleotides: TGTGCCAGCAGTTACTCGATAGGCGGCGCAGACCAGCCCCAGCATTTT. The V gene is TRBV6-2 or TRBV6-3, the J gene TRBJ1-5; D is unresolved. The V gene lost 0 bases and the J gene lost 7 bases, with 16 bases spanning the gap. In germline, CDR1 is MNHEY, CDR2 SVGEGT. The CDR3 extends over 16 amino acids.

As for this clone: Distinct nucleotide sequences in the sample also encode this CDR3. The chain couples TRBV18 to TRBJ2-7; maybe TRBD1 (5 bases). Germline CDR1 and CDR2: KGHSH and LQKENI. This CDR3 has 16 amino acids. With 0 bases removed from V and 0 bases from J, the gap between germline ends came to 12 bases. As DNA, the CDR3 is TGTGCCAGCTCACCACCTCCCTCAGGGTACTCCTACGAGCAGTACTTC. It yields the protein CASSPPPSGYSYEQYF.